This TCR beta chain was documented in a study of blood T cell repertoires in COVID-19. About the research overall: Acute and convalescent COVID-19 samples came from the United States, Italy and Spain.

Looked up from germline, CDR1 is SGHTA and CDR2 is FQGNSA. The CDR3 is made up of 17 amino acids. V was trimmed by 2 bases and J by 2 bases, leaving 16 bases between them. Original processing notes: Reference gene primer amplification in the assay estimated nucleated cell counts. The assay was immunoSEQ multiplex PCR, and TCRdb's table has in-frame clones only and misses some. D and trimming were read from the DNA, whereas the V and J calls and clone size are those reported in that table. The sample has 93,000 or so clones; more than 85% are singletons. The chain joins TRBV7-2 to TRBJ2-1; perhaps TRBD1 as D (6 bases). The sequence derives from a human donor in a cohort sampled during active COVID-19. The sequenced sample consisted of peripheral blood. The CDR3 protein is CASSLRGTIDTYNEQFF. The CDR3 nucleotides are TGTGCCAGCAGCTTAAGGGGGACAATCGATACCTACAATGAGCAGTTCTTC.